The rows below give T cell receptor beta chains drawn from one sample of a study of cytomegalovirus exposure and HLA in healthy donors. Some clones are missing from TCRdb's copy, which holds only in-frame ones; the method was immunoSEQ multiplex PCR. The table includes some 96,000 clones, 64% detected once. Sample: PBMCs. Receptors were obtained from a man between 60 and 75 years old in good health and CMV-seronegative. CDR3s include the opening cysteine and the closing phenylalanine or tryptophan. A D gene is named only where the DNA matches it firmly. Clone size appears in some rows only: once, few, many, or a class for an expanded clone.

>TRBJ2-2|-|TRBD1|TRBV6-5
TGTGCCAGCAGACCCGACAGGGGCCCCACCGGGGAGCTGTTTTTT
CASRPDRGPTGELFF
>TRBJ1-4|-|-|TRBV6-6
TGTGCCAGCAGTTACTCGACGGACAAGAATGAAAAACTGTTTTTT
CASSYSTDKNEKLFF
>TRBJ2-2|-|TRBD2|TRBV15
TGTGCCACCCAACCGGGAGGGCCTCGGGACACCGGGGAGCTGTTTTTT
CATQPGGPRDTGELFF
>TRBJ1-5|-|TRBD1|TRBV18
TGTGCCAGCTCGCTGACAGGGGATAGCAATCAGCCCCAGCATTTT
CASSLTGDSNQPQHF
>TRBJ1-4|-|-|TRBV27
TGTGCCAGCAGTTTATCGAGTTCAACTAATGAAAAACTGTTTTTT
CASSLSSSTNEKLFF
>TRBJ2-1|-|-|TRBV5-1
TGCGCCAGCAGCGCCCGACCTAGCGGAGGGGGCAATGAGCAGTTCTTC
CASSARPSGGGNEQFF
>TRBJ2-3|few|TRBD1|TRBV27
TGTGCCAGCAGCGACGGGGACAGCTTCACAGATACGCAGTATTTT
CASSDGDSFTDTQYF
>TRBJ2-7|-|-|TRBV6-6
TGTGCCAGCAAGGACGGGGGTTCCTACGAGCAGTACTTC
CASKDGGSYEQYF
>TRBJ2-7|few|-|TRBV6-1
TGTGCCAGCAGTGCCCCGGGACTGGGCTTTGAAGAGCAGTACTTC
CASSAPGLGFEEQYF
>TRBJ2-1|few|TRBD2|TRBV5-4
TGTGCCAGCAGCTTGGGAGCGGGGGCCAACAATGAGCAGTTCTTC
CASSLGAGANNEQFF
>TRBJ1-1|-|-|TRBV10-2
TGCGCCAGCAGGGGCAGGGCTTTGCGGACTGAAGCTTTCTTT
CASRGRALRTEAFF
>TRBJ2-7|-|-|TRBV13
TGTGCCAGCAGCTTAGAGGCGGAGTCAAGCTCCTACGAGCAGTACTTC
CASSLEAESSSYEQYF
>TRBJ1-3|-|TRBD1|TRBV5-6
TGTGCCAGCAGCCTCAACCCTTGGGACAGTCCTGGAAACACCATATATTTT
CASSLNPWDSPGNTIYF
>TRBJ2-7|-|-|TRBV7-7
TGTGCCAGCAGCCCGACAGGATTTAACGAGCAGTACTTC
CASSPTGFNEQYF
>TRBJ2-1|-|-|TRBV10-3
TGTGCCATCAGTGGGTGGGAGGCACAGTACAATGAGCAGTTCTTC
CAISGWEAQYNEQFF
>TRBJ2-1|-|TRBD2|TRBV19
TGTGCCAGTAGTGTTCCGTCGGTGAAGCGGGAGAGGAATGAGCAGTTCTTC
CASSVPSVKRERNEQFF
>TRBJ2-7|once|-|TRBV29-1
TGCAGCGTGGTAGACGGAGCTTACGAGCAGTACTTC
CSVVDGAYEQYF
>TRBJ1-1|-|-|TRBV2
TGTGCCAGCAGTGTCGTGAACACTGAAGCTTTCTTT
CASSVVNTEAFF
>TRBJ2-7|-|-|TRBV14
TGTGCCAGCAGCCCCGCCCTCGCGGGTCCCTACGAGCAGTACTTC
CASSPALAGPYEQYF
>TRBJ2-1|-|TRBD2|TRBV7-9
TGTGCCAGCAGCCTCCCTCCTGGGACTAGCGACAATGAGCAGTTCTTC
CASSLPPGTSDNEQFF
>TRBJ2-1|few|-|TRBV5-5
TGTGCCAGCACCTTGACCCAGATGAGGTTAAGCTCCTACAATGAGCAGTTCTTC
CASTLTQMRLSSYNEQFF
>TRBJ1-5|once|TRBD1|TRBV6-1
TGTGCCAGCAGTGAACAGGGGGCGAGCAATCAGCCCCAGCATTTT
CASSEQGASNQPQHF
>TRBJ2-1|few|TRBD2|TRBV7-7
TGTGCCAGCACCCCAATCGCGGGAGTTGACAATGAGCAGTTCTTC
CASTPIAGVDNEQFF
>TRBJ2-1|-|-|TRBV11-2
TGTGCCAGCAGCCCCCTTACAGGGATCTCCTACAATGAGCAGTTCTTC
CASSPLTGISYNEQFF
>TRBJ2-5|-|-|TRBV7-2
TGTGCCAGCAGCTTAGGACTCGGGATGGAGACCCAGTACTTC
CASSLGLGMETQYF
>TRBJ1-1|few|TRBD1|TRBV29-1
TGCAGCGCTGGACAGGGCTGGGCGATGAACACTGAAGCTTTCTTT
CSAGQGWAMNTEAFF
>TRBJ2-3|-|TRBD1|TRBV6-5
TGTGCCAGCAACACGTGGGGACAGGGGGTGGATACGCAGTATTTT
CASNTWGQGVDTQYF
>TRBJ1-3|-|-|TRBV7-3
TGTGCCAGCAGCCCCGGGACACTCTCTGGAAACACCATATATTTT
CASSPGTLSGNTIYF
>TRBJ2-7|-|TRBD1|TRBV7-3
TGTGCCAGCAGCCCCCAGACAGGGGTAGAGCAGTACTTC
CASSPQTGVEQYF
>TRBJ1-1|-|TRBD1|TRBV19
TGTGCCAGTACCAGGGACAGCGGAATGATGAACACTGAAGCTTTCTTT
CASTRDSGMMNTEAFF
>TRBJ2-7|-|TRBD1|TRBV7-6
TGTGCCAGCAGGACCACAGGGGGCGAGCAGTACTTC
CASRTTGGEQYF
>TRBJ1-1|-|-|TRBV10-2
TGCGCCAGCAGTGAGTCTACGGGCACTGAAGCTTTCTTT
CASSESTGTEAFF
>TRBJ2-5|-|-|TRBV5-1
TGCGCCAGCAGCTTGGAACCCAGTGAGACCCAGTACTTC
CASSLEPSETQYF
>TRBJ1-2|-|-|TRBV30
TGTGCCTGGAGCCCCCCATCAAACTATGGCTACACCTTC
CAWSPPSNYGYTF
>TRBJ2-1|-|-|TRBV6-1
TGTGCCAGCAGTGGGCCTGTTATCAGTGAGCAGTTCTTC
CASSGPVISEQFF
>TRBJ1-1|-|-|TRBV11-3
TGTGCCAGCAGCTTAGCCCCTAGGACTGAAGCTTTCTTT
CASSLAPRTEAFF
>TRBJ2-3|few|TRBD2|TRBV5-1
TGCGCCAGCAGCTTGGGATCGGGAGGGGATTATAGCACAGATACGCAGTATTTT
CASSLGSGGDYSTDTQYF
>TRBJ2-7|-|-|TRBV7-2
TGTGCCAGCAGCGGACGACAGGCCTACGAGCAGTACTTC
CASSGRQAYEQYF
>TRBJ1-1|once|-|TRBV12-5
TGTGCTAGTGGCCGGCAGGTAGGAACAGGGAACACTGAAGCTTTCTTT
CASGRQVGTGNTEAFF
>TRBJ2-1|-|TRBD2|TRBV5-4
TGTGCCAGCAGTTTGACCACCCTAGCGGGGGGGCCAAATGAGCAGTTCTTC
CASSLTTLAGGPNEQFF
>TRBJ2-7|-|TRBD2|TRBV7-2
TGTGCCAGCAGCGATGGACTAGCCCGCACCTACGAGCAGTACTTC
CASSDGLARTYEQYF
>TRBJ2-1|-|-|TRBV4-1
TGCGCCAGCAGCCAAGGGTCTAGCGCCTACAATGAGCAGTTCTTC
CASSQGSSAYNEQFF
>TRBJ1-1|-|TRBD1|TRBV6-1
TGTGCCAGCAGTATAGGGGGACAGGGAAAAGCTTTCTTT
CASSIGGQGKAFF
>TRBJ2-2|-|-|TRBV6-1
TGTGCCAGCAGTGCAACTTCTAACACCGGGGAGCTGTTTTTT
CASSATSNTGELFF
>TRBJ2-7|few|TRBD1|TRBV10-2
TGCGCCAGCAGTGAGTGGGGGGCCCGGGGACAGGGGGCTAAAGAGCAGTACTTC
CASSEWGARGQGAKEQYF
>TRBJ2-6|-|-|TRBV6-1
TGTGCCAGCAATGGGGGGATTGCTGGGGCCAACGTCCTGACTTTC
CASNGGIAGANVLTF
>TRBJ2-2|-|-|TRBV5-1
TGCGCCAGCAGCTTGGAAGGGGGACGGGACACCGGGGAGCTGTTTTTT
CASSLEGGRDTGELFF
>TRBJ1-5|-|-|TRBV19
TGTGCCAGTAGTGCAGGGATTCTCGGCAATCAGCCCCAGCATTTT
CASSAGILGNQPQHF